This is a list of T cell receptor beta chains from one sample in a study of T cell clusters in autoimmune cytopenias. Following a re-call of the multiplex PCR reads, TCRdb has one entry per CDR3 protein and lacks DNA. The data include fewer than 6,000 distinct CDR3 sequences; the top ten clones carry 30% to 35%. The sample was also reused in another study, on T cell repertoires in aging, cancer and after chemotherapy.

Sequences were obtained from peripheral blood. The receptors shown here come from a human donor in good health. Each CDR3 is given with its conserved first and last residue. Each record gives: V gene, clone size, J gene, CDR3 protein. Clone size is not always given. Where it is, it says once, few, many or a class for expanded clones.

v_gene: TRBV6-1; abundance: -; j_gene: TRBJ1-2; CDR3aa: CASRQDRDGYTF
v_gene: TRBV19; abundance: -; j_gene: TRBJ2-3; CDR3aa: CASSPGSGRTDTQYF
v_gene: TRBV5-8; abundance: -; j_gene: TRBJ2-5; CDR3aa: CASSPGGLKETQYF
v_gene: TRBV30; abundance: medium-sized; j_gene: TRBJ2-5; CDR3aa: CAWSVAGGETQYF
v_gene: TRBV10-3; abundance: -; j_gene: TRBJ2-5; CDR3aa: CAISTSAQETQYF
v_gene: TRBV2; abundance: -; j_gene: TRBJ2-5; CDR3aa: CASSEARGETQYF
v_gene: TRBV5-6; abundance: -; j_gene: TRBJ2-1; CDR3aa: CASVRTSGRAFVYNEQFF
v_gene: TRBV6-1; abundance: -; j_gene: TRBJ2-7; CDR3aa: CASSDRGGRYEQYF
v_gene: TRBV24-1; abundance: -; j_gene: TRBJ2-1; CDR3aa: CATSDGQRTGKNEQFF
v_gene: TRBV4-1; abundance: -; j_gene: TRBJ2-7; CDR3aa: CASSQGQQGGSYEQYF
v_gene: TRBV19; abundance: medium-sized; j_gene: TRBJ2-2; CDR3aa: CATGTGRVTGELFF
v_gene: TRBV6-5; abundance: -; j_gene: TRBJ1-5; CDR3aa: CASNIRTQGTSNQPQHF
v_gene: TRBV10-3; abundance: -; j_gene: TRBJ1-6; CDR3aa: CAISPDGTGVSPLHF
v_gene: TRBV6-5; abundance: -; j_gene: TRBJ1-6; CDR3aa: CASSYWGAYNSPLHF
v_gene: TRBV15; abundance: -; j_gene: TRBJ1-4; CDR3aa: CATSRAPGATNEKLFF
v_gene: TRBV5-4; abundance: -; j_gene: TRBJ1-2; CDR3aa: CASSSSAGVHYGYTF
v_gene: TRBV19; abundance: -; j_gene: TRBJ1-4; CDR3aa: CASSIASTGSGPNEKLFF
v_gene: TRBV5-5; abundance: -; j_gene: TRBJ2-1; CDR3aa: CASSPDPGYNEQFF
v_gene: TRBV27; abundance: medium-sized; j_gene: TRBJ2-7; CDR3aa: CASSPPTSGAYEQYF
v_gene: TRBV19; abundance: -; j_gene: TRBJ1-1; CDR3aa: CASSRQGETEAFF
v_gene: TRBV7-6; abundance: medium-sized; j_gene: TRBJ2-6; CDR3aa: CASSLEGQGYSGANVLTF
v_gene: TRBV6-5; abundance: -; j_gene: TRBJ2-3; CDR3aa: CASSYSVGGDTQYF
v_gene: TRBV19; abundance: medium-sized; j_gene: TRBJ2-3; CDR3aa: CASSMGKDTQYF
v_gene: TRBV6-6; abundance: -; j_gene: TRBJ1-2; CDR3aa: CASSPNRDRADGYTF
v_gene: TRBV19; abundance: medium-sized; j_gene: TRBJ2-7; CDR3aa: CASSPNTQPSYEQYF
v_gene: TRBV10-1; abundance: -; j_gene: TRBJ1-3; CDR3aa: CASSETGTDGNTIYF
v_gene: TRBV12-3/TRBV12-4; abundance: -; j_gene: TRBJ1-1; CDR3aa: CASSFGQGVLPTEAFF
v_gene: TRBV5-6; abundance: -; j_gene: TRBJ1-1; CDR3aa: CASSLGQGFRAFF
v_gene: TRBV18; abundance: -; j_gene: TRBJ1-4; CDR3aa: CASSPGQTATNEKLFF
v_gene: TRBV5-4; abundance: medium-sized; j_gene: TRBJ2-3; CDR3aa: CASSPASGTDTQYF
v_gene: TRBV5-1; abundance: -; j_gene: TRBJ2-7; CDR3aa: CASSLGGTGGTYEQYF
v_gene: TRBV27; abundance: -; j_gene: TRBJ2-3; CDR3aa: CASSPYSGGGTDTQYF
v_gene: TRBV5-4; abundance: -; j_gene: TRBJ2-7; CDR3aa: CASSVGQGKLHEQYF
v_gene: TRBV18; abundance: -; j_gene: TRBJ2-3; CDR3aa: CASSPPIAGYTDTQYF
v_gene: TRBV19; abundance: medium-sized; j_gene: TRBJ2-3; CDR3aa: CASSTPFGGVTDTQYF
v_gene: TRBV18; abundance: -; j_gene: TRBJ2-1; CDR3aa: CASSPLAGGNEQFF
v_gene: TRBV6-1; abundance: -; j_gene: TRBJ1-1; CDR3aa: CASGDYTEAFF
v_gene: TRBV6-5; abundance: medium-sized; j_gene: TRBJ2-5; CDR3aa: CASSRGTGNQETQYF
v_gene: TRBV27; abundance: -; j_gene: TRBJ2-7; CDR3aa: CASSTSGTGVYEQYF
v_gene: TRBV19; abundance: medium-sized; j_gene: TRBJ2-7; CDR3aa: CASSTRLGTGASYEQYF
v_gene: TRBV6-6; abundance: -; j_gene: TRBJ1-2; CDR3aa: CASTGGGGHTSNHGYTF
v_gene: TRBV7-6; abundance: -; j_gene: TRBJ2-7; CDR3aa: CASSLTGLPYEQYF
v_gene: TRBV7-2; abundance: -; j_gene: TRBJ2-7; CDR3aa: CASSLAGVRQYF
v_gene: TRBV6-1; abundance: -; j_gene: TRBJ1-2; CDR3aa: CATKTGANYGYTF
v_gene: TRBV5-4; abundance: -; j_gene: TRBJ2-7; CDR3aa: CASSSGTSGAYEQYF
v_gene: TRBV5-4; abundance: -; j_gene: TRBJ1-2; CDR3aa: CASSRPGMGSYGYTF
v_gene: TRBV6-6; abundance: -; j_gene: TRBJ1-2; CDR3aa: CASSTVYGYTF
v_gene: TRBV6-5; abundance: -; j_gene: TRBJ1-2; CDR3aa: CASSYSSLQGNGYTF